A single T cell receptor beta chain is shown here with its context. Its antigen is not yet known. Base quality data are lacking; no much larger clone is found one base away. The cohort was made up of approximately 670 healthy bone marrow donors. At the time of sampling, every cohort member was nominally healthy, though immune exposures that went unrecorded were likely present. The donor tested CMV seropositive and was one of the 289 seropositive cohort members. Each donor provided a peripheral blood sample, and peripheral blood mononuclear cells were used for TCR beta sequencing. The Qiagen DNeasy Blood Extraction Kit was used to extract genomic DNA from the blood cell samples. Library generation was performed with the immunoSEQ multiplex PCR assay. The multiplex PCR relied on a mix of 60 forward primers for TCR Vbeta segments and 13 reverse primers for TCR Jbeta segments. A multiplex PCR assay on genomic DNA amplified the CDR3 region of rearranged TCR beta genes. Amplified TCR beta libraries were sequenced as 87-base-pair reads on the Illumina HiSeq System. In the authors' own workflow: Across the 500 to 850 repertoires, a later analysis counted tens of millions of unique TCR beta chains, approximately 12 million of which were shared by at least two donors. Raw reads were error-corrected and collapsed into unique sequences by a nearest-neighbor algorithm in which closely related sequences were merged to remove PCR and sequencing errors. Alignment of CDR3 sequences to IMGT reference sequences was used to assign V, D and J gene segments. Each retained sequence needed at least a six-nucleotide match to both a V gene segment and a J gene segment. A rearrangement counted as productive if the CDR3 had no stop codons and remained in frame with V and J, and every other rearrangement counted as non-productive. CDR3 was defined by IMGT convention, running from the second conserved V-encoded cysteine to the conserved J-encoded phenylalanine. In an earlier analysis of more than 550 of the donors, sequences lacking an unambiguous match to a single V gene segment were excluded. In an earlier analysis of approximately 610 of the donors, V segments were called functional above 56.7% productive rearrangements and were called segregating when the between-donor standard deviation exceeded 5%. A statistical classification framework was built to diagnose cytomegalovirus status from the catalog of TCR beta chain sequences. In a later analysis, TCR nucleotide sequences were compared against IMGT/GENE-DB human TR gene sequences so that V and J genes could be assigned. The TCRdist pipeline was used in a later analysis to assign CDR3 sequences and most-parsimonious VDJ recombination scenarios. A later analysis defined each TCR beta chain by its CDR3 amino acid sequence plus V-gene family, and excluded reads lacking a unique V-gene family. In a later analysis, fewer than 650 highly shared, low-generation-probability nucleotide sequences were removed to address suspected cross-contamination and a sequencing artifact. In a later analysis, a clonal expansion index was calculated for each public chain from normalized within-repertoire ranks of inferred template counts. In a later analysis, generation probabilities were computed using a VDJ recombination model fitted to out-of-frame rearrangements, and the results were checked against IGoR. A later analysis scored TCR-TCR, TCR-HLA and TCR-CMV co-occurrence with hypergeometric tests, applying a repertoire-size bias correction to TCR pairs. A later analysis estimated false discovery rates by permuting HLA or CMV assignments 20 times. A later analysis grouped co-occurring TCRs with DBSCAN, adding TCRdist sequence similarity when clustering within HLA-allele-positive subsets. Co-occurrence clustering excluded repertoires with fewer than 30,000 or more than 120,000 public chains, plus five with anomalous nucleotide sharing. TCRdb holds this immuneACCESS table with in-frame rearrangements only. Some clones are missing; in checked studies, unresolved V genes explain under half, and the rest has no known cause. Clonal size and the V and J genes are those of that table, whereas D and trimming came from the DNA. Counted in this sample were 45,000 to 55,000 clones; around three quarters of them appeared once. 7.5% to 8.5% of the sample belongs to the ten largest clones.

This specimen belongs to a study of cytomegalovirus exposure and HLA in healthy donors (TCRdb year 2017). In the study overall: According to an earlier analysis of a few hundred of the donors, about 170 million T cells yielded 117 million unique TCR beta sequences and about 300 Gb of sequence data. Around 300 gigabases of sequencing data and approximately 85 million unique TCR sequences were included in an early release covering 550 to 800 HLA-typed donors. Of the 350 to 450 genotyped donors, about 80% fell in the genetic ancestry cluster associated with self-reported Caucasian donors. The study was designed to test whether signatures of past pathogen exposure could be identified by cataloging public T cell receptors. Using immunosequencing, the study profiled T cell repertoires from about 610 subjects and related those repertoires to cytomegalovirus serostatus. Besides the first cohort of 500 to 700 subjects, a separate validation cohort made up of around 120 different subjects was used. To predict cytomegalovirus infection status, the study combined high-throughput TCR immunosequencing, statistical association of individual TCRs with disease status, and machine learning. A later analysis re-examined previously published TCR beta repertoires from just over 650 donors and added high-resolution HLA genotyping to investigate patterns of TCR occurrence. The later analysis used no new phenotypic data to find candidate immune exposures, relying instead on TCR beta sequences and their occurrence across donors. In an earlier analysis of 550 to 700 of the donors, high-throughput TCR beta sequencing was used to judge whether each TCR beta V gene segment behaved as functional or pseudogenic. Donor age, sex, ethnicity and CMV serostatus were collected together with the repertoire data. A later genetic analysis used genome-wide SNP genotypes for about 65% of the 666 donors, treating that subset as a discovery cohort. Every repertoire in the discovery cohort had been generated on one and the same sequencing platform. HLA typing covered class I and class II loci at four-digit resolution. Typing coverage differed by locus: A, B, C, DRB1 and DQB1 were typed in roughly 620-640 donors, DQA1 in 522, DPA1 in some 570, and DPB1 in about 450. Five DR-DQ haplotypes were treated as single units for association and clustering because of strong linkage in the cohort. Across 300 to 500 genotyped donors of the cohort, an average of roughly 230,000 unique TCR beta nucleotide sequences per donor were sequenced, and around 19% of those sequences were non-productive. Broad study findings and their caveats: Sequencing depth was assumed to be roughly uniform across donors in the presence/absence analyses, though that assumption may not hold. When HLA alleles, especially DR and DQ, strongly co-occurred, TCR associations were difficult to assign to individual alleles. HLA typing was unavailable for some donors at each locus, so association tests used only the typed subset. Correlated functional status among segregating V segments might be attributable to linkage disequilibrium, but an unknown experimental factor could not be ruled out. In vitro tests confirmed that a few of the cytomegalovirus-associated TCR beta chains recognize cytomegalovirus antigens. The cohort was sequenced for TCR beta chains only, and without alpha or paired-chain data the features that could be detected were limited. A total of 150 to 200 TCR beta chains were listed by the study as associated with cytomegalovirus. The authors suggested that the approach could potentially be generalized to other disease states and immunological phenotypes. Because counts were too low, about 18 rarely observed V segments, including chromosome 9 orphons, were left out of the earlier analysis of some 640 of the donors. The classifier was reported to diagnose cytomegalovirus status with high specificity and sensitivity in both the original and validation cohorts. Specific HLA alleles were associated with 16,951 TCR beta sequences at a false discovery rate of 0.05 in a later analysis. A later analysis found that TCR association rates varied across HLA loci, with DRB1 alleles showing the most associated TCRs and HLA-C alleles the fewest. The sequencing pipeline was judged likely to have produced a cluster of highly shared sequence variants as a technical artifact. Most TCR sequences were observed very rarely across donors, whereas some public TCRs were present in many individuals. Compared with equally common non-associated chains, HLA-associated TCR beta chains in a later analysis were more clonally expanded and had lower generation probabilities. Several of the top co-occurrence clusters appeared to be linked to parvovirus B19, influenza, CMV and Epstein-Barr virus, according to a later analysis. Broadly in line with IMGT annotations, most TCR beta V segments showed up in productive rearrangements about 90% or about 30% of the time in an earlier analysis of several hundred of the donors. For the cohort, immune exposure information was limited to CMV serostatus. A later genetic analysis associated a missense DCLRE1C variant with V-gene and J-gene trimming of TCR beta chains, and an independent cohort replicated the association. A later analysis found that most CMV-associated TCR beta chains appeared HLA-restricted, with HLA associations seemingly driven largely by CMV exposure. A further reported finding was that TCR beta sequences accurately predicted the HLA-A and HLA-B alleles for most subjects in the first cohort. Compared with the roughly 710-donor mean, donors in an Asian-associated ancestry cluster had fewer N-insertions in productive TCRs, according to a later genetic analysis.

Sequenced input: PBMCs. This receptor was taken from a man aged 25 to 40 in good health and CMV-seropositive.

The encoded CDR3 is CASSYERRQTQYF. The DNA is TGTGCCAGCAGTTACGAGAGGAGGCAGACCCAGTACTTC. This receptor chain uses TRBV6-6 and TRBJ2-5; tentative D gene TRBD2, with 5 bases matching. The junction shows trimming of 2 bases on V and 6 bases on J, plus 10 bases between the germline ends. The cysteine opens and the phenylalanine closes a CDR3 of 13 amino acids. The only DNA kept is the CDR3, 39 bases in frame from the first base. For CDR1 and CDR2, the germline V gene (reference sequence) lists MNHNY and SVGAGI.